This T cell receptor (beta chain) emerged from a study of CD8 T cells in ankylosing spondylitis. Study-wide results and caveats: With a CD8+ phenotype, disease-linked clones were relatively rare in peripheral blood. A motif of roughly eight highly homologous TCR beta variants was seen as apparently characteristic of ankylosing spondylitis blood.

This CDR3 is 18 amino acids long. The V gene's germline CDR1 is SGHRS and CDR2 YFSETQ. J gave up 3 bases and V 0 bases, and 6 bases lay outside the gene matches. As regards this clonotype: The antigen is not known.

Scientists made TCR beta libraries using quantitative 5'-RACE with molecular barcodes. Each CDR3 protein gets one entry after TCRdb re-called the 5' RACE reads with MiXCR. The sample lists some 330,000 distinct CDR3 sequences; 6.5% to 10% were seen once. This TCR derives from a male donor with ankylosing spondylitis. The chain couples TRBV5-1 to TRBJ2-3, with 14 positions matching TRBD2. Sequencing was carried out using blood, either unsorted or a sorted T cell fraction (not recorded which). The CDR3 here is CASSLVGTSGSRTDTQYF. The CDR3 coding sequence is TGCGCCAGCAGCTTGGTTGGGACTAGCGGGAGTAGGACAGATACGCAGTATTTT.